This T cell receptor (beta chain) was documented in a study of spatial heterogeneity in lung cancer. Study overall: Beta-chain sequences were consistently detected more often than alpha-chain sequences.

In its sample, this clonotype was seen many times. TCR cDNA molecules were tagged individually, and each one carried a unique molecular identifier. A single record per CDR3 protein comes from TCRdb applying MiXCR to the 5' RACE reads. Of about 47,000 distinct CDR3 sequences in the sample, about 11% are singletons; the top ten hold under 35%. Time point here: blood at routine non-recurrence follow-up after resection. The input material, whole RNA from tumor, nontumor lung or frozen PBMC, was sequenced unsorted. Unmatched junction bases numbered 8, after V lost 6 bases and J lost 1 base. The CDR3 has 15 residues.

The chain has TRBV12-3 or TRBV12-4 and TRBJ2-7; 8 bases line up with TRBD1. The receptor comes from a male donor with early-stage non-small cell lung cancer. Material: PBMCs, obtained at follow-up. CDR3 sequence (DNA): TGTGCCAGCAGGGAAACAGGGGGGAGGTCCTACGAGCAGTACTTC. It yields the protein CASRETGGRSYEQYF.